Presented here are 28 T cell receptor beta chains from one specimen sequenced in a study of T cells in Graves' hyperthyroidism and ophthalmopathy. Template material for amplifying TCR beta CDR3 regions consisted of RNA transcripts. Initially, a first-round RT-PCR of the TCR CDR3 employed the HTBI primer set. Each CDR3 protein gets one entry after TCRdb re-called the multiplex PCR reads with MiXCR. Here the sample spans 550,000 to 800,000 distinct CDR3 sequences, 17% being singletons. Sequenced material: blood. The receptors here all came from a man between 50 and 59 years old with Graves' hyperthyroidism.

Details on this clonotype: One end of the junction fails to match germline, which may point to a read error. The chain combines TRBV13 with TRBJ1-1; D is undetermined. CDR1 PRHDT and CDR2 FYEKMQ come from the germline V gene (reference sequence). The CDR3 is 16 amino acids. CDR3 DNA sequence: TGTGCCAGCAGCCTAGGTCGGGTAGGAGTCGGCAATGAAGCTTTCTTT. This translates into CASSLGRVGVGNEAFF.

This clonotype came up many times. The chain couples TRBV28 to TRBJ1-1, with D perhaps TRBD1 (5 bases). The germline gives CDR1 MDHEN, CDR2 SYDVKM. V was cut by 6 bases and J by 4 bases, with 18 bases left in between. The CDR3 runs 15 residues. CDR3 region: CASRPRGTRFTEAFF. The CDR3 nucleotides read TGTGCCAGCAGGCCGAGGGGTACGAGATTCACTGAAGCTTTCTTT. The full variable domain, completed using reference TRBV28 and TRBJ1-1, is DVKVTQSSRYLVKRTGEKVFLECVQDMDHENMFWYRQDPGLGLRLIYFSYDVKMKEKGDIPEGYSVSREKKERFSLILESASTNQTSMYLCASRPRGTRFTEAFFGQGTRLTVV.

This clonotype was observed a few times. The gene calls are TRBV27 and TRBJ2-7; D unresolved. This CDR3 is 15 amino acids long. With 2 bases removed from V and 1 base from J, the gap between germline ends came to 12 bases. Germline-derived CDR1 and CDR2 are MNHEY and SMNVEV (reference sequence). Written as DNA, the CDR3 is TGTGCCAGCAGTTTAGGGGTCCATTCTTCCTACGAGCAGTACTTC. Protein product: CASSLGVHSSYEQYF.

This clonotype occurred many times. The rearrangement links TRBV2 to TRBJ2-5; TRBD2 is a possible D gene (6 bases). The V gene's germline CDR1 is SNHLY and CDR2 FYNNEI. With 11 bases removed from V and 3 bases from J, the gap between germline ends came to 10 bases. CDR3 size: 11 residues. CDR3 sequence (DNA): TGTGCCGGAGGGCGGGAAGAGACCCAGTACTTC. It is translated as CAGGREETQYF.

The table lists this clonotype with many counts. The V gene is TRBV12-3 or TRBV12-4, the J gene TRBJ1-5, with 7 positions matching TRBD1. The CDR3 extends over 14 amino acids. Germline trimming cut 8 bases from V and 0 bases from J; bases unmatched to any gene: 4. The CDR3 spells CASRDSYSNQPQHF. CDR3 DNA: TGTGCCAGCCGGGACAGTTATAGCAATCAGCCCCAGCATTTT.

This clonotype was found many times. The chain carries TRBV6-1 and TRBJ1-1; D not certain. The V gene lost 4 bases and the J gene lost 8 bases, with 8 bases spanning the gap. Germline V gene data show CDR1 as MNHNS and CDR2 as SASEGT. The CDR3 runs 11 residues. The CDR3 reads CASSALTEAFF. As DNA, the CDR3 is TGTGCCAGCAGTGCTCTGACAGAAGCTTTCTTT.

In this sample, this clonotype turned up many times. The chain employs TRBV10-3 and TRBJ2-7; 8 bases fit TRBD1. Germline CDR1 and CDR2: ENHRY and SYGVKD. V trimming: 4 bases; J trimming: 2 bases; junction bases outside the gene matches: 7. CDR3 length: 15 residues. CDR3 region: CAISGVQGATYEQYF. The DNA of the CDR3 is TGTGCCATCAGTGGTGTTCAGGGGGCGACCTACGAGCAGTACTTC.

This clonotype appeared a few times. The chain links TRBV5-1 to TRBJ1-6; D call uncertain. Germline V gene data show CDR1 as SGHRS and CDR2 as YFSETQ. Trimming shortened V by 5 bases and J by 0 bases, and 12 bases separated the two germline ends. The CDR3 consists of 16 residues. The chain's CDR3 is CASRPDASSYNSPLHF. The CDR3 nucleotides read TGCGCCAGCAGGCCCGACGCGAGCTCCTATAATTCACCCCTCCACTTT. Using reference TRBV5-1 and TRBJ1-6 for the parts outside the CDR3, the full variable domain is KAGVTQTPRYLIKTRGQQVTLSCSPISGHRSVSWYQQTPGQGLQFLFEYFSETQRNKGNFPGRFSGRQFSNSRSEMNVSTLELGDSALYLCASRPDASSYNSPLHFGNGTRLTVT.

The sample holds many counts of this clonotype. The chain combines TRBV12-3 or TRBV12-4 with TRBJ1-1, with a possible D match to TRBD1 (6 bases). V was trimmed by 0 bases and J by 5 bases, leaving 16 bases between them. This CDR3 spans 16 amino acids. Here the CDR3 reads CASSLAGAHQGTEAFF. Here the CDR3 DNA reads TGTGCCAGCAGTTTAGCGGGGGCCCACCAAGGAACTGAAGCTTTCTTT.

The chain joins TRBV7-9 to TRBJ2-1, with 8 bases that match TRBD2. The germline V gene has CDR1 SEHNR and CDR2 FQNEAQ (reference sequence). The V and J ends lost 1 base and 12 bases, in that order; junction bases with no gene match: 5. CDR3 length: 13 amino acids. In DNA form, the CDR3 reads TGTGCCAGCAGCTTAGGCCGGGCGGGGGGGCAGTTCTTC. This translates into CASSLGRAGGQFF.

This clonotype occurred a few times. The chain uses TRBV6-1 and TRBJ1-5; no definite D call. CDR3 length: 15 residues. Germline V gene data show CDR1 as MNHNS and CDR2 as SASEGT. Between the trimmed V and J ends, which lost 8 bases and 2 bases, there was a span of 16 bases. CDR3 sequence: CASGPSGGGNQPQHF. The CDR3 DNA sequence: TGTGCCAGCGGACCGTCTGGAGGAGGCAATCAGCCCCAGCATTTT.

This clonotype appeared many times. The rearrangement links TRBV20-1 to TRBJ1-1; 9 bases map to TRBD1. The CDR3 is made up of 13 amino acids. The trim removed 5 bases at V and 4 bases at J, leaving 5 bases unmatched. Per germline, CDR1 DFQATT and CDR2 SNEGSKA (reference sequence). The CDR3 spells CSAYRGPGTEAFF. CDR3 sequence (DNA): TGCAGTGCTTACAGGGGGCCGGGCACTGAAGCTTTCTTT.

There are a few counts of this clonotype. The chain recombines TRBV6-5 with TRBJ2-7; D might be TRBD2 (5 bases). Trimming cost V 2 bases and J 2 bases, with 10 bases left between them. There are 14 residues in the CDR3. The V gene's germline CDR1 is MNHEY and CDR2 SVGAGI. This CDR3 reads CASSYPAAAYEQYF. The CDR3 coding sequence is TGTGCCAGCAGTTACCCAGCGGCCGCCTACGAGCAGTACTTC.

This clonotype was counted between two and nine times. This chain uses TRBV28 with TRBJ1-5, with a tentative D call TRBD1 (5 bases). Germline loops: CDR1 MDHEN, CDR2 SYDVKM. V lost 7 bases to trimming and J lost 7 bases, with 14 bases between them. The CDR3 covers 13 residues. DNA for the CDR3: TGTGCCAGCAACGAGGATCGGGACCAGCCCCAGCATTTT. Its protein is CASNEDRDQPQHF.

The table lists this clonotype with many counts. The chain combines TRBV28 with TRBJ1-1; the D is unclear. The germline V gene has CDR1 MDHEN and CDR2 SYDVKM. Between the trimmed V and J ends, which lost 2 bases and 1 base, there was a span of 8 bases. The CDR3 is made up of 14 amino acids. CDR3 bases: TGTGCCAGCAGTTTAGTGGGAACGAACACTGAAGCTTTCTTT. Amino acid sequence: CASSLVGTNTEAFF.

This clonotype has only a few counts. J is TRBJ2-7 and V is TRBV28, with D uncertain. The ends were cut back, 2 bases at V and 3 bases at J, with 8 bases in the middle. The CDR3 is 13 residues long. Per the germline V gene, CDR1 is MDHEN and CDR2 is SYDVKM. The CDR3 DNA follows: TGTGCCAGCAGTTTACTCCGAATCTACGAGCAGTACTTC. It is translated as CASSLLRIYEQYF.

DNA of the CDR3: TGCGCCAGCAGCCAAGGAAATGGGGAGAGGAATGAGCAGTTCTTC. Its translation: CASSQGNGERNEQFF. The chain uses TRBV4-1 and TRBJ2-1; a weak D match, TRBD2 (5 bases). V lost 1 base, J lost 7 bases, and 14 bases lay in between. There are 15 residues in the CDR3. Germline V gene lookup returns CDR1 MGHRA and CDR2 YSYEKL.

There are many counts of this clonotype. This chain uses TRBV2 with TRBJ1-1; TRBD1 might be the D (5 bases). CDR3 length: 16 amino acids. V lost 6 bases and J 4 bases, leaving 21 bases between the germline ends. Looked up from germline, CDR1 is SNHLY and CDR2 is FYNNEI. The CDR3 is CASSQKRVREGTEAFF. As DNA, the CDR3 is TGTGCCAGCAGCCAGAAGCGCGTCAGGGAGGGCACTGAAGCTTTCTTT.

This clonotype appeared a few times. The rearrangement joins TRBV24-1 to TRBJ2-3, with a possible D match to TRBD1 (6 bases). The V end lost 0 bases, the J end lost 3 bases, and 6 bases lay between the germline ends. Germline CDR1 KGHDR, CDR2 SFDVKD. The CDR3 covers 14 residues. The CDR3 region has the DNA TGTGCCACCAGTGATTTGCAGGGGACAGATACGCAGTATTTT. This translates into CATSDLQGTDTQYF.

This clonotype came up many times. The rearrangement joins TRBV2 to TRBJ2-3; 9 nucleotides agree with TRBD1. The V gene end was trimmed by 7 bases and the J gene end by 1 base; junction bases not matched to a gene: 3. CDR1 is SNHLY and CDR2 is FYNNEI in the germline V gene. This CDR3 is built from 14 residues. The CDR3 is CASKQGARTDTQYF. DNA for the CDR3: TGTGCCAGCAAACAGGGGGCACGCACAGATACGCAGTATTTT.

This clonotype was recorded many times. The gene calls are TRBV6-1 and TRBJ2-1; 9 bases are shared with TRBD2. This CDR3 comprises 20 residues. Germline V lookup: CDR1 MNHNS, CDR2 SASEGT. The J segment lost 4 bases and the V segment lost 4 bases, leaving 20 bases of the junction unmatched. Here the CDR3 DNA reads TGTGCCAGCAGTGGCGTCAGGGGGAAAGGCGGCGGGAGGGTTTACAATGAGCAGTTCTTC. It specifies CASSGVRGKGGGRVYNEQFF.

In its sample, this clonotype was seen many times. The chain carries TRBV24-1 and TRBJ2-7; 7 bases match TRBD1. V shed 2 bases, J shed 3 bases, and the junction held 6 bases outside the gene matches. The CDR3 runs 15 residues. Germline V gene data show CDR1 as KGHDR and CDR2 as SFDVKD. This chain's CDR3 is CATSDSGQRYYEQYF. In DNA form, the CDR3 reads TGTGCCACCAGTGATTCGGGACAGAGATACTACGAGCAGTACTTC.

A few counts support this clonotype. V and J are TRBV7-8 and TRBJ2-2, with 8 bases lining up with TRBD2. The CDR3 is made up of 19 amino acids. V dropped 4 bases and J dropped 5; count of bases not matched to a gene: 18. Germline V CDR1 and CDR2: SGHVS, FQNEAQ. CDR3 in DNA: TGTGCCAGCAGCTCCCGCATCAGGACTAGCCTAAGAGGGACCGGGGAGCTGTTTTTT. Translating gives CASSSRIRTSLRGTGELFF.

This chain links TRBV10-3 with TRBJ1-2; a possible D gene is TRBD1 (5 bases). V was pared by 0 bases and J by 14 bases, with 13 bases between. Per the germline V gene, CDR1 is ENHRY and CDR2 is SYGVKD. The CDR3 loop spans 12 amino acids. The CDR3 DNA is TGTGCCATCAGTGAGTCGGGACGGACTGGAACCTTC. It is translated as CAISESGRTGTF.

This clonotype was counted ten times or more. This chain connects TRBV5-5 to TRBJ2-5; 7 bases are a match to TRBD2. Trimming cost V 2 bases and J 2 bases; bases outside gene matches: 3. CDR3 length equals 14 residues. Germline-derived CDR1 and CDR2 are SGHKS and YYEKEE (reference sequence). This chain's CDR3 is CASSFASGQETQYF. For the CDR3, the DNA is TGTGCCAGCAGCTTTGCTAGCGGTCAAGAGACCCAGTACTTC.

The chain recombines TRBV13 with TRBJ2-1, with D unclear. The length of the CDR3 is 16 residues. V dropped 4 bases and J dropped 7 bases, with 20 bases sitting between them. Germline V gives CDR1 PRHDT, CDR2 FYEKMQ (reference sequence). Here the CDR3 DNA reads TGTGCCAGCAGCTCCCCCCGAAAGGAGATTATTAATGAGCAGTTCTTC. Its protein is CASSSPRKEIINEQFF.

This clonotype was counted many times. DNA of the CDR3: TGTGCCAGCAGCAAAGAGGTTGAGGGGAGCGTTGCTTTCTTT. Protein sequence: CASSKEVEGSVAFF. The V and J genes are TRBV7-9 and TRBJ1-1, with TRBD1 as a possible D gene (5 bases). The CDR3 has 14 amino acids. From germline, CDR1 is SEHNR and CDR2 FQNEAQ (reference sequence). V was shortened by 5 bases and J by 11 bases, with 21 bases between the two germline ends.

This clonotype has only a few counts. V usage is TRBV29-1 and J usage is TRBJ2-7; tentatively, D is TRBD1 (6 bases). Germline V lookup: CDR1 SQVTM, CDR2 ANQGSEA. The V end was cut by 4 bases, the J end by 1 base, with 8 bases between. The CDR3 is made up of 12 amino acids. The CDR3 loop reads CSVVQGSYEQYF. The CDR3 coding sequence is TGCAGCGTTGTCCAGGGGTCCTACGAGCAGTACTTC.